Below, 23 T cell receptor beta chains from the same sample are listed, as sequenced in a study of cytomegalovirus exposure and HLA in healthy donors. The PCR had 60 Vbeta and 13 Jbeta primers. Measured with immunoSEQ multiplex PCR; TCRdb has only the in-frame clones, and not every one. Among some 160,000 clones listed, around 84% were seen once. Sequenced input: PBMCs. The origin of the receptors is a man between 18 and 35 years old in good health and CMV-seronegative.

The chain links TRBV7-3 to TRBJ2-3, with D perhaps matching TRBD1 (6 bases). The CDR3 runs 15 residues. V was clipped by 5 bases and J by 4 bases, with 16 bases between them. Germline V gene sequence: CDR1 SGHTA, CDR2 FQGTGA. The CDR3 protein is CASSPRGGQADTQYF. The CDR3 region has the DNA TGTGCCAGCAGCCCCCGAGGGGGTCAGGCAGATACGCAGTATTTT. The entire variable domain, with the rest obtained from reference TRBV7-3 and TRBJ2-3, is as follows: GAGVSQTPSNKVTEKGKYVELRCDPISGHTALYWYRQSLGQGPEFLIYFQGTGAADDSGLPNDRFFAVRPEGSVSTLKIQRTERGDSAVYLCASSPRGGQADTQYFGPGTRLTVL.

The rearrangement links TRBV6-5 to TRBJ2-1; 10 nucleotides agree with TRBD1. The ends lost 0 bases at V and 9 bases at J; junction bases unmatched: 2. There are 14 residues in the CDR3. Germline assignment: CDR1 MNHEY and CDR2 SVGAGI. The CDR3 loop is CASSYSGQGLEQFF. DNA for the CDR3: TGTGCCAGCAGTTACTCGGGACAGGGGCTTGAGCAGTTCTTC.

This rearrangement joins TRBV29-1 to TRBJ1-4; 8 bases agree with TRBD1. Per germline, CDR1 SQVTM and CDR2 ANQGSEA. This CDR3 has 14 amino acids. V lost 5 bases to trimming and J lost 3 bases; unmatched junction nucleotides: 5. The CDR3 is CSVRRTGPNEKLFF. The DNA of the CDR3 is TGCAGCGTTAGACGGACAGGGCCTAATGAAAAACTGTTTTTT.

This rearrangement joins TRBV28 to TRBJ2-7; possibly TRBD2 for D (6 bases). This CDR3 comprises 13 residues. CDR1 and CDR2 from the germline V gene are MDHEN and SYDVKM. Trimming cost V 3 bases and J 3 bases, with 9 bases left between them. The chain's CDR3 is CASSLGGGYEQYF. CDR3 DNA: TGTGCCAGCAGTTTGGGGGGAGGCTACGAGCAGTACTTC.

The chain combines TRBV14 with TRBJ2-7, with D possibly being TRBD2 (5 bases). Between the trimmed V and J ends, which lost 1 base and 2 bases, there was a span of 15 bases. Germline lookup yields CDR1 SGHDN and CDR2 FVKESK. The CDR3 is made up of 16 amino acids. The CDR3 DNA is TGTGCCAGCAGCCAAGCAGGCGGGTGGGGAACCTACGAGCAGTACTTC. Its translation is CASSQAGGWGTYEQYF.

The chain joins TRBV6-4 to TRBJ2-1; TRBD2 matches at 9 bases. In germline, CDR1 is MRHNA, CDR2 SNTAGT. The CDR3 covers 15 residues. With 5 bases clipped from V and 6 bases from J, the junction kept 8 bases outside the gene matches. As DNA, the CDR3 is TGTGCCAGCAGTCCGACTAGCGGAGTCAGCAATGAGCAGTTCTTC. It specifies CASSPTSGVSNEQFF.

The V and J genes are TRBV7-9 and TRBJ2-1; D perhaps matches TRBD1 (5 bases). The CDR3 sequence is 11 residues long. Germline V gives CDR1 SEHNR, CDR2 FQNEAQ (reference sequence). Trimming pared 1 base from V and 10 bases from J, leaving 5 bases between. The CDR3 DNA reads TGTGCCAGCAGCTTAGGGGGCGAGCAGTTCTTC. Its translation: CASSLGGEQFF.

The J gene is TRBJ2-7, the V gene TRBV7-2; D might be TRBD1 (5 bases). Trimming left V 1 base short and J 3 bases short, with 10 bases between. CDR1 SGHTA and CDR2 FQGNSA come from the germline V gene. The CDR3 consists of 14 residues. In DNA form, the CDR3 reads TGTGCCAGCAGCTTAGAGTCGACAGTCTACGAGCAGTACTTC. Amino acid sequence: CASSLESTVYEQYF.

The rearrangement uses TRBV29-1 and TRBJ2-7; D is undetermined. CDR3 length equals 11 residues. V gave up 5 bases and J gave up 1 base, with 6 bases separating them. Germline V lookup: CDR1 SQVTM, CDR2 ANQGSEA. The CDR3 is CSVLTSYEQYF. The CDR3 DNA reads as TGCAGCGTTCTTACATCCTACGAGCAGTACTTC.

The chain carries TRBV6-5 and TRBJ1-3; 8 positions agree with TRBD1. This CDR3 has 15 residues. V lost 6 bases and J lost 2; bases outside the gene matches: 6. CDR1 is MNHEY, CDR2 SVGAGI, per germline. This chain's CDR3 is CASSRDRGTGNTIYF. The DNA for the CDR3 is TGTGCCAGCAGCCGTGACAGGGGAACTGGAAACACCATATATTTT.

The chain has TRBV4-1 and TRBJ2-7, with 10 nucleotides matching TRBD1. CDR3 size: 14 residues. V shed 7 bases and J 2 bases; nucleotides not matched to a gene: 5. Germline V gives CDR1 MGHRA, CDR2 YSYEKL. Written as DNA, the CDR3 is TGCGCCAGCAAGACCGGACAGGGGGCCTACGAGCAGTACTTC. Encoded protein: CASKTGQGAYEQYF.

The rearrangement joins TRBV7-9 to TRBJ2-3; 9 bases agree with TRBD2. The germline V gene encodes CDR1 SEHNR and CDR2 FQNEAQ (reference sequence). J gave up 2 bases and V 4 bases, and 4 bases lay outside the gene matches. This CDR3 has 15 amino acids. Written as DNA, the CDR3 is TGTGCCAGCAGCTCGCGGGGGGGCAACACAGATACGCAGTATTTT. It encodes CASSSRGGNTDTQYF.

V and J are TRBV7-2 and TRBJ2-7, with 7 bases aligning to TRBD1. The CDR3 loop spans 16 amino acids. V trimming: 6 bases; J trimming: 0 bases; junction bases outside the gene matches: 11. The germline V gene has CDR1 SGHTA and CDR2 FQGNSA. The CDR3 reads CASSVGPGQSSYEQYF. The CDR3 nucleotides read TGTGCCAGCAGTGTCGGACCGGGACAGAGCTCCTACGAGCAGTACTTC.

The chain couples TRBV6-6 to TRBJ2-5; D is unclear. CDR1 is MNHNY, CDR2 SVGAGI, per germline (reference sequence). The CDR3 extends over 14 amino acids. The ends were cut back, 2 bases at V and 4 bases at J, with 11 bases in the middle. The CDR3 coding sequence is TGTGCCAGCAGTTACCCGAGCGAATCAGAGACCCAGTACTTC. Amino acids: CASSYPSESETQYF.

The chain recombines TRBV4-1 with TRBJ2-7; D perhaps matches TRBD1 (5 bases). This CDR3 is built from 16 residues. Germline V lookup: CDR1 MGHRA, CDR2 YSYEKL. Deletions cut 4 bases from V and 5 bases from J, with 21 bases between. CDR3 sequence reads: CASSRQDKVSGNEQYF. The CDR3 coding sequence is TGCGCCAGCAGCCGCCAAGATAAGGTATCAGGGAACGAGCAGTACTTC.

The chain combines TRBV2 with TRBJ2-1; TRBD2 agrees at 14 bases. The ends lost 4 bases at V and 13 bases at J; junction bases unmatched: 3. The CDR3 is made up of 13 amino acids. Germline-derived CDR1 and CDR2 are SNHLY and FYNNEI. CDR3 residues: CASSGTSGGTQFF. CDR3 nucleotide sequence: TGTGCCAGCAGTGGGACTAGCGGGGGGACACAGTTCTTC.

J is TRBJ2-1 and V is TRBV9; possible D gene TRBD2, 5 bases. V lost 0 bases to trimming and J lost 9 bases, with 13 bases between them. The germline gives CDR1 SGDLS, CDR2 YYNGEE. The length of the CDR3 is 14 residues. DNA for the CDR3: TGTGCCAGCAGCGTAGTGGGGAGCTACGCTGAGCAGTTCTTC. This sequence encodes CASSVVGSYAEQFF.

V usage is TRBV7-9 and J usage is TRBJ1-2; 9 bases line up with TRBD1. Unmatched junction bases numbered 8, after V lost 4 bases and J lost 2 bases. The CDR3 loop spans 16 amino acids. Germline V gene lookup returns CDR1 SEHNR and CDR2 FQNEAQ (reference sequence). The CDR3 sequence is CASSWTGASYNYGYTF. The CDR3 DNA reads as TGTGCCAGCAGCTGGACAGGGGCGTCATACAACTATGGCTACACCTTC.

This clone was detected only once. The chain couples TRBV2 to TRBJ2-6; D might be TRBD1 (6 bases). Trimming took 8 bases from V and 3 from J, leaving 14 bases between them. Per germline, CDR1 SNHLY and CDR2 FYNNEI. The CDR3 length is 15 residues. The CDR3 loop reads CASDPQGLGANVLTF. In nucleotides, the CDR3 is TGTGCCAGCGACCCTCAGGGGCTTGGGGCCAACGTCCTGACTTTC.

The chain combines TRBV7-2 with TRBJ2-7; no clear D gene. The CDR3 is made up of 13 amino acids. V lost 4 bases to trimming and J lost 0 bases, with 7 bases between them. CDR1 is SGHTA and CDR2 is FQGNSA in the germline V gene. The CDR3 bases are TGTGCCAGCAGCTCTAGGAGCTCCTACGAGCAGTACTTC. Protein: CASSSRSSYEQYF. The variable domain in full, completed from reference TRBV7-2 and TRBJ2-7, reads GAGVSQSPSNKVTEKGKDVELRCDPISGHTALYWYRQSLGQGLEFLIYFQGNSAPDKSGLPSDRFSAERTGGSVSTLTIQRTQQEDSAVYLCASSSRSSYEQYFGPGTRLTVT.

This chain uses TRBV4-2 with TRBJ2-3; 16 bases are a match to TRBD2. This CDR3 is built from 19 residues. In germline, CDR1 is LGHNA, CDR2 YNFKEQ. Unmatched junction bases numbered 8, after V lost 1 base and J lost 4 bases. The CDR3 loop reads CASSQVEGTSGGDADTQYF. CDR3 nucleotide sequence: TGTGCCAGCAGCCAAGTCGAAGGGACTAGCGGGGGGGATGCAGATACGCAGTATTTT.

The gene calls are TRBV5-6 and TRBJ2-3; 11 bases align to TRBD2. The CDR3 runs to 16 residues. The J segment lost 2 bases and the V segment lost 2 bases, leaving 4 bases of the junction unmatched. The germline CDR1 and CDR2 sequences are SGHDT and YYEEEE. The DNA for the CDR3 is TGTGCCAGCAGCTTAGGACTAGCGGGTTTCACAGATACGCAGTATTTT. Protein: CASSLGLAGFTDTQYF.

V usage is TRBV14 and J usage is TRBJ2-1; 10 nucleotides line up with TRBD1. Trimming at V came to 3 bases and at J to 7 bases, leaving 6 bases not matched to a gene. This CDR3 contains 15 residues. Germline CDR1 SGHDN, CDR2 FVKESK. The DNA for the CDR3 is TGTGCCAGCAGCCAGGGACAGGGGAGGAAGAATGAGCAGTTCTTC. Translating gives CASSQGQGRKNEQFF.